This T cell receptor (beta chain) was retrieved from a study of patients and donors after allogeneic stem cell transplantation. TCRdb called the RT-PCR reads again in MiXCR, with one record for every CDR3 protein. This sample has some 880,000 distinct CDR3 sequences, with roughly 18% found just once. This clonotype has just a few counts. This CDR3 has 16 residues. Trimming removed 1 base from V and 6 bases from J, with 16 bases in between. Germline CDR1 is SGHRS and CDR2 is YFSETQ. The sequencing sample was made of blood, either unsorted or a sorted T cell fraction (not recorded which). The origin of this receptor is a human donor who was either an allogeneic HSCT recipient or a stem cell or donor lymphocyte infusion donor (not recorded which). It is not recorded whose cells these are; they may come from a transplant donor. The J gene is TRBJ2-2, the V gene TRBV5-1, with a tentative D call TRBD2 (6 bases). For the CDR3, the DNA is TGCGCCAGCAGCTTGCAGCGGTCGGGGGATTCCGGGGAGCTGTTTTTT. Its protein product is CASSLQRSGDSGELFF.